The 14 T cell receptor beta chains presented below share a single source sample, sequenced in a study of OX40 agonist ivuxolimab in advanced cancers. Produced via immunoSEQ multiplex PCR; TCRdb's table is partial and in-frame only. Among tens of thousands of clones listed, roughly 80% were seen once. The input for sequencing was CD4+ or CD8+ T cells sorted from blood, taken in a trial of the OX40 agonist ivuxolimab. All receptors derive from an adult with an advanced solid tumor such as melanoma, head and neck, liver or kidney cancer.

The CDR3 DNA follows: TGTGCCAGCAGGGGACAGGGGAAGGTTTACTTC. This codes for CASRGQGKVYF. The rearrangement links TRBV28 to TRBJ2-4; TRBD1 aligns across 10 bases. This CDR3 has 11 amino acids. Germline CDR1 reads MDHEN; CDR2 reads SYDVKM. V was clipped by 6 bases and J by 16 bases; unmatched bases: 6.

This clone appeared a single time. V usage is TRBV10-3 and J usage is TRBJ2-3; 7 bases line up with TRBD1. Germline CDR1 reads ENHRY; CDR2 reads SYGVKD. This CDR3 contains 14 residues. The J segment lost 3 bases and the V segment lost 5 bases, leaving 5 bases of the junction unmatched. The CDR3 nucleotides read TGTGCCATCAGTTGGGACAGCCAGACAGATACGCAGTATTTT. This gives the protein CAISWDSQTDTQYF.

The chain combines TRBV28 with TRBJ2-7, with D unclear. V gave up 5 bases and J gave up 1 base, with 12 bases separating them. This CDR3 comprises 14 residues. Germline CDR1 reads MDHEN; CDR2 reads SYDVKM. CDR3 sequence (DNA): TGTGCCAGCAGTGCCCCACGAGATTCCTACGAGCAGTACTTC. This codes for CASSAPRDSYEQYF.

The chain joins TRBV10-3 to TRBJ2-5; 9 bases fit TRBD1. CDR1 is ENHRY and CDR2 is SYGVKD in the germline V gene. V lost 6 bases and J lost 5; bases outside the gene matches: 4. This CDR3 region has 13 residues. The chain's CDR3 is CAISSGTGETQYF. The CDR3 DNA sequence: TGTGCCATCAGCTCCGGGACAGGGGAGACCCAGTACTTC.

The chain links TRBV19 to TRBJ2-2; D uncertain. V lost 6 bases and J 2 bases, leaving 13 bases between the germline ends. CDR1 is LNHDA, CDR2 SQIVND, per germline (reference sequence). The CDR3 is 15 residues long. This chain's CDR3 is CASSIWQENTGELFF. The CDR3 region has the DNA TGTGCCAGTAGCATTTGGCAGGAAAACACCGGGGAGCTGTTTTTT.

The V gene is TRBV18, the J gene TRBJ1-1; D not resolved. Germline V gene sequence: CDR1 KGHSH, CDR2 LQKENI. V was trimmed by 1 base and J by 1 base, leaving 10 bases between them. The CDR3 runs 15 residues. The CDR3 nucleotides read TGTGCCAGCTCACCACGGGCCACCTCGAACACTGAAGCTTTCTTT. Translation gives CASSPRATSNTEAFF. The variable domain in full, with the rest retrieved from reference TRBV18 and TRBJ1-1, is NAGVMQNPRHLVRRRGQEARLRCSPMKGHSHVYWYRQLPEEGLKFMVYLQKENIIDESGMPKERFSAEFPKEGPSILRIQQVVRGDSAAYFCASSPRATSNTEAFFGQGTRLTVV.

J is TRBJ2-3 and V is TRBV10-3, with D perhaps matching TRBD2 (7 bases). The CDR3 spans 15 residues. V dropped 2 bases and J dropped 4 bases, with 13 bases sitting between them. Germline-derived CDR1 and CDR2 are ENHRY and SYGVKD. The CDR3 region is CAISESGGGADTQYF. CDR3 DNA sequence: TGTGCCATCAGTGAGAGTGGGGGGGGCGCAGATACGCAGTATTTT.

The chain employs TRBV13 and TRBJ2-1; D unresolved. Germline CDR1 PRHDT, CDR2 FYEKMQ (reference sequence). This CDR3 contains 14 residues. V was trimmed by 1 base and J by 5 bases, leaving 9 bases between them. The CDR3 DNA follows: TGTGCCAGCAGCTTAGCGGATCGGAACAATGAGCAGTTCTTC. This translates into CASSLADRNNEQFF. The whole variable domain, filled in from reference TRBV13 and TRBJ2-1, reads AAGVIQSPRHLIKEKRETATLKCYPIPRHDTVYWYQQGPGQDPQFLISFYEKMQSDKGSIPDRFSAQQFSDYHSELNMSSLELGDSALYFCASSLADRNNEQFFGPGTRLTVL.

The V gene is TRBV18, the J gene TRBJ2-7; 8 bases map to TRBD2. With V trimmed by 3 bases and J by 0 bases, 7 bases remained unmatched. The germline gives CDR1 KGHSH, CDR2 LQKENI. This CDR3 contains 16 residues. The CDR3 loop is CASSPLGSGVSYEQYF. CDR3 coding DNA: TGTGCCAGCTCACCCCTTGGTAGCGGGGTCTCCTACGAGCAGTACTTC.

This clone was observed a few times. The J gene is TRBJ2-1, the V gene TRBV18, with D maybe TRBD2 (5 bases). Germline-derived CDR1 and CDR2 are KGHSH and LQKENI. V lost 6 bases, J lost 8 bases, and 17 bases lay in between. The CDR3 contains 14 residues. The CDR3, as DNA: TGTGCCAGCTCCGGGGAAATGGCTAGCTATGAGCAGTTCTTC. Translating gives CASSGEMASYEQFF.

This rearrangement joins TRBV19 to TRBJ2-1; the D gene is possibly TRBD2 (6 bases). Per the germline V gene, CDR1 is LNHDA and CDR2 is SQIVND (reference sequence). V lost 4 bases to trimming and J lost 6 bases, with 10 bases between them. This CDR3 is built from 13 residues. CDR3 amino acids: CASSRNGGNEQFF. The CDR3 nucleotides are TGTGCCAGTAGTAGGAACGGGGGCAATGAGCAGTTCTTC.

The count of this clone is one. The chain is built from TRBV5-1 and TRBJ2-7; 7 nucleotides agree with TRBD1. V lost 0 bases to trimming and J lost 3 bases; unmatched junction nucleotides: 6. The CDR3 covers 15 residues. Germline CDR1 is SGHRS and CDR2 is YFSETQ. The CDR3 nucleotides read TGCGCCAGCAGCTTGGGCCGGGACAGCGACTACGAGCAGTACTTC. Its protein product is CASSLGRDSDYEQYF.

The chain employs TRBV27 and TRBJ2-3; D call uncertain. Per the germline V gene, CDR1 is MNHEY and CDR2 is SMNVEV (reference sequence). The CDR3 is 14 residues long. The V and J ends lost 3 bases and 1 base respectively, with 8 bases between them. The CDR3 sequence: CASSFRLGTDTQYF. The CDR3, as DNA: TGTGCCAGCAGTTTTAGACTTGGCACAGATACGCAGTATTTT.

The chain uses TRBV29-1 and TRBJ2-7; 9 bases agree with TRBD1. The V segment lost 5 bases and the J segment 1 base; nucleotides outside the gene matches: 12. CDR1 is SQVTM, CDR2 ANQGSEA, per germline. The CDR3 spans 16 residues. The CDR3 DNA sequence: TGCAGCGTTTTGCTCCCGGGACAGGGTATGTCCTACGAGCAGTACTTC. It yields the protein CSVLLPGQGMSYEQYF.